The next 20 T cell receptor beta chains were all read from a single sample in a study of cytomegalovirus exposure and HLA in healthy donors. PCR involved 60 Vbeta and 13 Jbeta primers. Libraries were prepared by immunoSEQ multiplex PCR; TCRdb keeps only in-frame clonotypes and omits some of them. Here the sample spans 120,000 or so clones, about 75% being singletons. What was sequenced was PBMCs. The receptors derive from a man between 60 and 70 years old in good health and CMV-seropositive.

The chain uses TRBV7-9 and TRBJ1-5, with D uncertain. Between the trimmed V and J ends, which lost 1 base and 4 bases, there was a span of 8 bases. This CDR3 region has 14 residues. Germline CDR1 reads SEHNR; CDR2 reads FQNEAQ (reference sequence). CDR3 nucleotide sequence: TGTGCCAGCAGCTTAGGGGCAGGAAATCAGCCCCAGCATTTT. This encodes CASSLGAGNQPQHF.

This chain connects TRBV5-1 to TRBJ2-1; D may be TRBD2 (5 bases). Germline V gives CDR1 SGHRS, CDR2 YFSETQ. The CDR3 runs to 16 residues. The V end lost 0 bases, the J end lost 2 bases, and 12 bases lay between the germline ends. The DNA for the CDR3 is TGCGCCAGCAGCTTGGACTTCTCCGGGACCTACAATGAGCAGTTCTTC. Its translation is CASSLDFSGTYNEQFF.

The J gene is TRBJ2-7, the V gene TRBV4-1, with 10 bases identical to TRBD1. The junction had 4 bases not matched to a gene; V was cut back by 0 bases and J by 2 bases. CDR3 length: 16 residues. Germline V gene data show CDR1 as MGHRA and CDR2 as YSYEKL. The CDR3 is CASSQDPGQGAYEQYF. DNA for the CDR3: TGCGCCAGCAGCCAAGATCCCGGACAGGGGGCCTACGAGCAGTACTTC.

The chain couples TRBV10-3 to TRBJ1-2; 7 nucleotides align to TRBD1. The CDR3 sequence is 18 residues long. CDR1 and CDR2 (germline): ENHRY, SYGVKD. The junction had 14 bases not matched to a gene; V was cut back by 2 bases and J by 2 bases. CDR3 loop: CAISELGGKTGQNYGYTF. The CDR3 nucleotides read TGTGCCATCAGTGAGCTGGGGGGAAAGACAGGGCAAAACTATGGCTACACCTTC.

The chain employs TRBV15 and TRBJ2-6, with TRBD1 matching over 7 bases. This CDR3 region has 17 residues. V lost 6 bases to trimming and J lost 0 bases; unmatched junction nucleotides: 8. CDR1 is LNHNV, CDR2 YYDKDF, per germline (reference sequence). The CDR3 reads CATSRDSFPSGANVLTF. CDR3 coding DNA: TGTGCCACCAGTAGGGACAGTTTTCCCTCTGGGGCCAACGTCCTGACTTTC.

The rearrangement links TRBV5-4 to TRBJ1-2, with 10 bases that match TRBD1. Germline CDR1 SGHNT, CDR2 YYREEE (reference sequence). The CDR3 is 14 residues long. The V and J ends lost 4 bases and 8 bases, in that order; junction bases with no gene match: 8. CDR3 nucleotides: TGTGCCAGCAGCCGTTGGACAGGGGGGAGCGGCTACACCTTC. Amino acids: CASSRWTGGSGYTF.

This clone has only one observation. At one end, the junction sequence differs from germline, possibly due to a read error. The chain couples TRBV7-8 to TRBJ1-2, with D tentatively TRBD1 (6 bases). Per germline, CDR1 SGHVS and CDR2 FQNEAQ. The CDR3 has 15 residues. CDR3 in amino acids: CASSAQGNFNYSYTF. CDR3 DNA sequence: TGTGCCAGCAGCGCACAGGGAAACTTCAACTATAGCTACACCTTC.

This clone turned up a few times. V is TRBV5-1 and J is TRBJ1-2; D not certain. Deletions cut 0 bases from V and 2 bases from J, with 11 bases between. Germline assignment: CDR1 SGHRS and CDR2 YFSETQ. The CDR3 is 15 amino acids. The CDR3 loop reads CASSLAETANYGYTF. In DNA form, the CDR3 reads TGCGCCAGCAGCTTGGCCGAAACTGCCAACTATGGCTACACCTTC.

The V gene is TRBV9, the J gene TRBJ1-1; tentatively, D is TRBD1 (5 bases). This CDR3 region has 16 residues. From germline, CDR1 is SGDLS and CDR2 YYNGEE. V gave up 0 bases and J gave up 4 bases, with 16 bases separating them. The CDR3 protein is CASSVAGSRAATEAFF. The CDR3 DNA reads TGTGCCAGCAGCGTAGCTGGTAGCAGGGCGGCCACTGAAGCTTTCTTT.

This clone was detected a few times. The chain is built from TRBV6-5 and TRBJ1-5; tentatively, D is TRBD1 (6 bases). Germline V gene sequence: CDR1 MNHEY, CDR2 SVGAGI. The CDR3 covers 13 residues. Trimming shortened V by 5 bases and J by 5 bases, and 10 bases separated the two germline ends. The CDR3 loop reads CASSPKGDQPQHF. The CDR3 coding sequence is TGTGCCAGCAGTCCCAAGGGGGATCAGCCCCAGCATTTT.

V usage is TRBV9 and J usage is TRBJ2-7; 9 positions match TRBD1. The CDR3 is made up of 17 amino acids. V lost 4 bases to trimming and J lost 6 bases; unmatched junction nucleotides: 17. Germline V lookup: CDR1 SGDLS, CDR2 YYNGEE. The CDR3 DNA sequence: TGTGCCAGCAGCTCCCAACTACAGGGGGCCAATTCCAGCGAGCAGTACTTC. Translated, it gives CASSSQLQGANSSEQYF.

The rearrangement links TRBV7-6 to TRBJ2-7, with TRBD1 identical over 7 bases. This CDR3 comprises 15 residues. J lost 3 bases, V lost 6 bases, and 11 bases had no gene match. The germline gives CDR1 SGHVS, CDR2 FNYEAQ. CDR3 bases: TGTGCCAGCAGTTTATTCCGGGACAGCCTCTACGAGCAGTACTTC. Amino acid sequence: CASSLFRDSLYEQYF. The whole variable domain, filled in from reference TRBV7-6 and TRBJ2-7, reads GAGVSQSPRYKVTKRGQDVALRCDPISGHVSLYWYRQALGQGPEFLTYFNYEAQQDKSGLPNDRFSAERPEGSISTLTIQRTEQRDSAMYRCASSLFRDSLYEQYFGPGTRLTVT.

In its sample, this clone was seen a few times. This chain connects TRBV5-1 to TRBJ2-7, with D tentatively TRBD1 (5 bases). V was trimmed by 9 bases and J by 2 bases, leaving 12 bases between them. CDR1 SGHRS and CDR2 YFSETQ come from the germline V gene. CDR3 length: 12 amino acids. CDR3 nucleotide sequence: TGCGCCAACAACTTGACAGCCTACGAGCAGTACTTC. Its translation: CANNLTAYEQYF.

This clone has only one observation. This chain links TRBV15 with TRBJ2-1; D gene unclear. CDR1 is LNHNV, CDR2 YYDKDF, per germline (reference sequence). The CDR3 consists of 13 residues. The V gene lost 0 bases and the J gene lost 15 bases, with 15 bases spanning the gap. The DNA of the CDR3 is TGTGCCACCAGCAGAGATCGGAACTATATTGTGTTCTTC. Encoded protein: CATSRDRNYIVFF.

This clone was detected once. CDR3 region: CSPWRRSGELFF. The CDR3 DNA reads TGCAGCCCCTGGAGGCGGTCCGGGGAGCTGTTTTTT. The V call is TRBV29-1, the J call TRBJ2-2; tentative D call: TRBD2 (5 bases). The CDR3 runs 12 residues. Germline CDR1 SQVTM, CDR2 ANQGSEA. V shed 8 bases and J shed 6 bases, with 13 bases lying between them.

This clone has a handful of counts. The chain links TRBV2 to TRBJ1-2; D is unresolved. The CDR3 loop spans 13 amino acids. V was trimmed by 7 bases and J by 7 bases, leaving 16 bases between them. Germline assignment: CDR1 SNHLY and CDR2 FYNNEI. The CDR3 spells CASITSLVPGYTF. As DNA, the CDR3 is TGTGCCAGCATTACCAGTCTTGTCCCTGGCTACACCTTC.

In this sample, this clone turned up a few times. This sequence joins TRBV10-3 and TRBJ1-3, with TRBD1 as a possible D gene (6 bases). Trimming stripped 8 bases from V and 2 bases from J, with 16 bases between. This CDR3 has 15 residues. Germline values: CDR1 ENHRY, CDR2 SYGVKD. CDR3 sequence: CAIRGAGAPGNTIYF. The CDR3 nucleotides are TGTGCCATCCGGGGGGCAGGGGCGCCTGGAAACACCATATATTTT.

This clone was seen a handful of times. This chain connects TRBV2 to TRBJ2-5; unclear D gene. In germline, CDR1 is SNHLY, CDR2 FYNNEI. There are 13 residues in the CDR3. Trimming cost V 6 bases and J 4 bases, with 12 bases left between them. This chain's CDR3 is CASSSLNGETQYF. CDR3 DNA: TGTGCCAGCAGCTCCCTCAACGGAGAGACCCAGTACTTC.

The chain recombines TRBV5-6 with TRBJ2-1, with 7 bases fitting TRBD2. Germline V CDR1 and CDR2: SGHDT, YYEEEE. After removal of 5 bases from V and 6 bases from J, the junction contained 5 bases not matched to a gene. The CDR3 length is 13 residues. The CDR3 loop is CASRPAGVNEQFF. The CDR3 nucleotides are TGTGCCAGCAGACCCGCGGGAGTCAATGAGCAGTTCTTC.

This rearrangement joins TRBV5-1 to TRBJ1-4; D might be TRBD1 (6 bases). The CDR3 has 15 residues. CDR1 and CDR2 (germline): SGHRS, YFSETQ. Trimming took off 3 bases at V and 4 bases at J, with 13 bases between the two ends. CDR3 sequence reads: CASSSVTGDNEKLFF. The CDR3 DNA follows: TGCGCCAGCAGCTCCGTGACAGGAGATAATGAAAAACTGTTTTTT. The variable domain in full, completed from reference TRBV5-1 and TRBJ1-4, reads KAGVTQTPRYLIKTRGQQVTLSCSPISGHRSVSWYQQTPGQGLQFLFEYFSETQRNKGNFPGRFSGRQFSNSRSEMNVSTLELGDSALYLCASSSVTGDNEKLFFGSGTQLSVL.